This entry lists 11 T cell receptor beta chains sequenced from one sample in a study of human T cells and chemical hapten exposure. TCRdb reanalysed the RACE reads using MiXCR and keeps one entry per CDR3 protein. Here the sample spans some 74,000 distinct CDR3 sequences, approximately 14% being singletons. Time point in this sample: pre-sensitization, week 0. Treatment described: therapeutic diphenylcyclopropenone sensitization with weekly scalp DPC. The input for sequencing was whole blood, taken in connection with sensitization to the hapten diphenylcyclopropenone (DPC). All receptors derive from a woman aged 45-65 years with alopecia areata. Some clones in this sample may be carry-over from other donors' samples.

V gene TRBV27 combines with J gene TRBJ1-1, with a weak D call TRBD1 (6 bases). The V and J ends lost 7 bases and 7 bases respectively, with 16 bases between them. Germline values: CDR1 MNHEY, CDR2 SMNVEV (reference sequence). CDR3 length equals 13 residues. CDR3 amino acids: CASKNRVDSEAFF. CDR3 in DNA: TGTGCCAGCAAGAACCGAGTGGACAGTGAAGCTTTCTTT.

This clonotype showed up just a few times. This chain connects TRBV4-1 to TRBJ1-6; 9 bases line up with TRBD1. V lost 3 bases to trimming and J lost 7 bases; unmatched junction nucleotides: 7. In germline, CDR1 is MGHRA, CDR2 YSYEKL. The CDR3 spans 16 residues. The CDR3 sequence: CASSQRTGVFNSPLHF. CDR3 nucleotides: TGCGCCAGCAGCCAGAGGACAGGGGTTTTCAATTCACCCCTCCACTTT.

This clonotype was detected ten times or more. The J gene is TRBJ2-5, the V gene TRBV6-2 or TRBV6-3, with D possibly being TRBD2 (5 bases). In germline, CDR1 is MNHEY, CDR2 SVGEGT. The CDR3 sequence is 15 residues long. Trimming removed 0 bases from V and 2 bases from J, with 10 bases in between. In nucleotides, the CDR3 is TGTGCCAGCAGTTACTCGGGAGTTCGGCAAGAGACCCAGTACTTC. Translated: CASSYSGVRQETQYF.

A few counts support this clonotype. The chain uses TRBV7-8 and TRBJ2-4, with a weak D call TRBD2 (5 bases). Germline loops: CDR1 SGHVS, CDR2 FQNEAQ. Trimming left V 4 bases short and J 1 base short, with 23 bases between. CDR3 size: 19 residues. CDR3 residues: CASSSTPTSGKVAKNIQYF. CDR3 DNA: TGTGCCAGCAGCTCGACCCCTACGTCCGGGAAGGTGGCCAAAAACATTCAGTACTTC.

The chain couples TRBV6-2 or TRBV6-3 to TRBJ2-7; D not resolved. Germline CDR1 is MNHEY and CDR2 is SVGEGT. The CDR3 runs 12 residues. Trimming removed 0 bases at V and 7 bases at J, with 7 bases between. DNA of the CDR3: TGTGCCAGCAGTTACTCTCGGCGGGAGCAGTACTTC. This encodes CASSYSRREQYF.

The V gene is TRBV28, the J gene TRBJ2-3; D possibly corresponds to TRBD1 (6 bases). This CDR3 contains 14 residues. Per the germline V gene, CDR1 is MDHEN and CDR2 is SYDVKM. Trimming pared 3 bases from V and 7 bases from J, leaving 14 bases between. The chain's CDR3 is CASSLIGRGNTQYF. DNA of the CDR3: TGTGCCAGCAGTTTGATAGGCAGGGGTAATACGCAGTATTTT.

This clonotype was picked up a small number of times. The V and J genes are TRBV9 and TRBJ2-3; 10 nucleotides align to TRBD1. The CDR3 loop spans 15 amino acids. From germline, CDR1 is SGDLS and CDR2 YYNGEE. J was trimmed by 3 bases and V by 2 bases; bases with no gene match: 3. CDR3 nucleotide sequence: TGTGCCAGCAGCGTCGGGACAGGGGTGACAGATACGCAGTATTTT. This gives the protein CASSVGTGVTDTQYF.

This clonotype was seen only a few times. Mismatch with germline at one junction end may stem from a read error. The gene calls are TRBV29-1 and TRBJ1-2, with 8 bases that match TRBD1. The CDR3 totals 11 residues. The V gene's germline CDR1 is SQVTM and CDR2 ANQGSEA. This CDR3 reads CSVELADREHF. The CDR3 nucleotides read TGCAGCGTTGAACTAGCGGACAGGGAGCACTTC.

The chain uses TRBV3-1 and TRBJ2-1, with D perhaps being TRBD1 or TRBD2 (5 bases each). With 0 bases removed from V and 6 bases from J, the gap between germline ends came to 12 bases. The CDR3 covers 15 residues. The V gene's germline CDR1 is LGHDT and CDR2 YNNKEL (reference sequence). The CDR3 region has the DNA TGTGCCAGCAGCCAAGACCTGGGACGGCGCAATGAGCAGTTCTTC. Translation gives CASSQDLGRRNEQFF.

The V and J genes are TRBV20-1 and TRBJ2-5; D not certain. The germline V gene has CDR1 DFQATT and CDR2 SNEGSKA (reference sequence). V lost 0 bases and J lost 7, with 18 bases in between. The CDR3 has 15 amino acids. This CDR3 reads CSARDRISGFGTQYF. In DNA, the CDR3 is TGCAGTGCTAGAGATCGGATCTCCGGATTTGGGACCCAGTACTTC.

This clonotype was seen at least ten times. The DNA of the CDR3 is TGCAGCGCCCCTTATGAGGGGTACAATCAGCCCCAGCATTTT. Its protein is CSAPYEGYNQPQHF. V is TRBV20-1 and J is TRBJ1-5, with D maybe TRBD1 (5 bases). There are 14 residues in the CDR3. Germline CDR1 is DFQATT and CDR2 is SNEGSKA (reference sequence).